The next 10 T cell receptor beta chains were all read from a single sample in a study of T cells in Graves' hyperthyroidism and ophthalmopathy. Authors of the study amplified TCR beta CDR3 regions from RNA transcripts. Using the HTBI primer set, a first-round RT-PCR was run on the TCR CDR3. TCRdb used MiXCR to reprocess the multiplex PCR reads, holding one entry per CDR3 protein. The data hold around 440,000 distinct CDR3 sequences, with about a sixth observed a single time. The source material was blood. The source is a woman aged 18 to 35 with Graves' hyperthyroidism.

There are many counts of this clonotype. The chain carries TRBV5-1 and TRBJ1-3, with a weak D call TRBD1 (5 bases). Trimming cost V 5 bases and J 0 bases, with 12 bases left between them. CDR1 is SGHRS, CDR2 YFSETQ, per germline. The length of the CDR3 is 15 residues. CDR3: CASSLGTNSGNTIYF. Written as DNA, the CDR3 is TGCGCCAGCAGTCTAGGGACCAACTCTGGAAACACCATATATTTT.

This clonotype appeared many times. J is TRBJ2-7 and V is TRBV2; 7 bases are shared with TRBD2. The length of the CDR3 is 14 residues. V dropped 8 bases and J dropped 3; count of bases not matched to a gene: 10. The V gene's germline CDR1 is SNHLY and CDR2 FYNNEI. The DNA of the CDR3 is TGTGCCAGCCTATCGGAGCGGGATGTCTACGAGCAGTACTTC. Its translation is CASLSERDVYEQYF.

This clonotype was counted at least ten times. This sequence joins TRBV4-1 and TRBJ2-7, with a tentative D call TRBD2 (5 bases). With 10 bases removed from V and 0 bases from J, the gap between germline ends came to 16 bases. Germline V CDR1 and CDR2: MGHRA, YSYEKL. The CDR3 consists of 14 residues. The CDR3 loop reads CATARAGDSYEQYF. The CDR3 coding sequence is TGCGCCACCGCGAGGGCAGGAGACTCCTACGAGCAGTACTTC.

Many counts were recorded for this clonotype. The rearrangement links TRBV6-1 to TRBJ1-6; D perhaps matches TRBD1 (5 bases). V was clipped by 5 bases and J by 8 bases, with 13 bases between them. This CDR3 region has 14 residues. Germline V gene lookup returns CDR1 MNHNS and CDR2 SASEGT. The chain's CDR3 is CASSRMGEDSPLHF. The CDR3, as DNA: TGTGCCAGCAGTAGAATGGGGGAGGATTCACCCCTCCACTTT.

This clonotype was counted ten times or more. The chain carries TRBV7-6 and TRBJ1-5, with 8 nucleotides matching TRBD1. CDR3 length: 15 residues. CDR1 is SGHVS, CDR2 FNYEAQ, per germline. V lost 5 bases and J lost 5; bases outside the gene matches: 8. The CDR3 loop is CASSPEQGGYQPQHF. DNA of the CDR3: TGTGCCAGCAGCCCCGAACAGGGGGGGTATCAGCCCCAGCATTTT.

This clonotype was seen ten or more times. The chain is built from TRBV28 and TRBJ1-2, with D possibly TRBD1 on 6 matching bases. Deletions cut 4 bases from V and 7 bases from J, with 13 bases between. The germline gives CDR1 MDHEN, CDR2 SYDVKM. This CDR3 has 13 amino acids. The CDR3 DNA sequence: TGTGCCAGCAGTTGGACAGCCTCAATTGGCTACACCTTC. This sequence encodes CASSWTASIGYTF.

This clonotype has a count of ten or more. The chain recombines TRBV6-1 with TRBJ2-5; the D is unclear. Germline CDR1 reads MNHNS; CDR2 reads SASEGT. The CDR3 runs 13 residues. Trimming pared 3 bases from V and 6 bases from J, leaving 11 bases between. CDR3 residues: CASSDLGMKTQYF. As DNA, the CDR3 is TGTGCCAGCAGTGACCTAGGGATGAAGACCCAGTACTTC.

This clonotype was detected once. This chain links TRBV2 with TRBJ2-2; TRBD1 matches 8 bases. The CDR3 consists of 14 residues. Trimming cost V 7 bases and J 7 bases; bases outside gene matches: 8. Per the germline V gene, CDR1 is SNHLY and CDR2 is FYNNEI. The CDR3 DNA reads as TGTGCCAGCACCACGGACAGGGCCGGCGGGGAGCTGTTTTTT. Translating it yields CASTTDRAGGELFF.

V usage is TRBV18 and J usage is TRBJ1-2, with 8 bases lining up with TRBD1. CDR3 length: 16 amino acids. In germline, CDR1 is KGHSH, CDR2 LQKENI. V trimming: 3 bases; J trimming: 2 bases; junction bases outside the gene matches: 8. The CDR3 DNA reads as TGTGCCAGCTCACCTGAAGGACAGGGAGCCAACTATGGCTACACCTTC. It encodes CASSPEGQGANYGYTF.

This clonotype was seen many times. V usage is TRBV6-5 and J usage is TRBJ2-3, with 13 bases identical to TRBD2. CDR3 size: 18 residues. V was clipped by 2 bases and J by 0 bases; unmatched bases: 5. The germline V gene has CDR1 MNHEY and CDR2 SVGAGI. The CDR3 coding sequence is TGTGCCAGCAGTTACCGGGGACTAGCGGGGACTAGCACAGATACGCAGTATTTT. Translated: CASSYRGLAGTSTDTQYF.